This TCR beta chain stems from a study of blood T cells in healthy people across ages. Overall study results and limits: TCR beta diversity per million T cells fell roughly linearly with age.

Points on this clonotype: Its antigen remains unidentified. A read error may account for a junction end that differs from germline.

CDR3 length: 14 amino acids. CDR1 and CDR2 from the germline V gene are SGHKS and YYEKEE (reference sequence). A sample-barcoded 5' primer and a J-beta primer mix were used in a second PCR of roughly 6 to 11 cycles. Template switching added a 12-random-nucleotide identifier to every cDNA molecule. MiXCR, applied by TCRdb to the 5' RACE reads, yields one record per CDR3 protein. Counted here are under 2 million distinct CDR3 sequences, about 32% occurring once; the ten biggest clones make up approximately 10%. The TCR sequence derives from a woman in her 30s in good health. Sequencing was performed on blood. V and J are TRBV5-5 and TRBJ2-6; a possible D gene is TRBD1 (5 bases). The CDR3 is CASSKVSGANVRTF. In nucleotides, the CDR3 is TGTGCCAGCAGCAAGGTTTCTGGGGCCAACGTCCGGACTTTC.